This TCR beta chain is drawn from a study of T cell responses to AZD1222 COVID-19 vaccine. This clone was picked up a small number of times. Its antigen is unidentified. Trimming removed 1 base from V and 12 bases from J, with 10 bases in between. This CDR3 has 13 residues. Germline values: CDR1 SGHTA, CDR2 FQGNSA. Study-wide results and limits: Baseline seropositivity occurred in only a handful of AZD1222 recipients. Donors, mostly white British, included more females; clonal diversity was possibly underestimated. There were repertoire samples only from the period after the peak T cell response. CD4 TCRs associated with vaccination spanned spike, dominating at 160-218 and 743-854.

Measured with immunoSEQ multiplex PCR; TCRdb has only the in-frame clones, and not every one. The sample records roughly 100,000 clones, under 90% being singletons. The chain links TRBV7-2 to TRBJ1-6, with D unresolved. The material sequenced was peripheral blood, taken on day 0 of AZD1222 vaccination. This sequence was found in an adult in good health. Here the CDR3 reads CASSLDLLLPLHF. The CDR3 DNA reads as TGTGCCAGCAGCTTAGACCTATTACTACCCCTCCACTTT. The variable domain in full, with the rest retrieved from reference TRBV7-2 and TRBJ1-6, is GAGVSQSPSNKVTEKGKDVELRCDPISGHTALYWYRQSLGQGLEFLIYFQGNSAPDKSGLPSDRFSAERTGGSVSTLTIQRTQQEDSAVYLCASSLDLLLPLHFGNGTRLTVT.